A single sample is the source of the 9 T cell receptor beta chains below, sequenced in a study of cytomegalovirus exposure and HLA in healthy donors. This PCR relied on a set of 60 Vbeta primers and 13 Jbeta primers. The data were produced by immunoSEQ multiplex PCR, yet TCRdb's version contains in-frame clones alone and is incomplete. The sample holds over 120,000 clones; under 90% are singletons and the top ten take about 4.4%. Sequenced input: PBMCs. The receptors were gathered from a man aged 40-49 years in good health and CMV-seronegative.

The chain uses TRBV5-4 and TRBJ2-7, with 15 bases lining up with TRBD2. The germline V gene encodes CDR1 SGHNT and CDR2 YYREEE (reference sequence). This CDR3 spans 16 amino acids. V lost 5 bases, J lost 4 bases, and 7 bases stayed unmatched. The CDR3 here is CASRRTSGGVGYEQYF. For the CDR3, the DNA is TGTGCCAGCAGGCGGACTAGCGGGGGGGTTGGATACGAGCAGTACTTC.

The chain combines TRBV6-5 with TRBJ1-3; tentative D call: TRBD1 (5 bases). The V and J ends lost 2 bases and 4 bases respectively, with 15 bases between them. The V gene's germline CDR1 is MNHEY and CDR2 SVGAGI. This CDR3 comprises 16 residues. The CDR3 is CASSYLTGGPGNTIYF. CDR3 DNA: TGTGCCAGCAGTTACCTCACGGGGGGTCCCGGAAACACCATATATTTT.

The V call is TRBV5-8, the J call TRBJ2-3, with TRBD2 identical over 11 bases. The CDR3 totals 16 residues. V lost 7 bases to trimming and J lost 4 bases; unmatched junction nucleotides: 11. Germline V gene lookup returns CDR1 SGHTS and CDR2 YDEGEE. CDR3 DNA: TGTGCCAGCGCCATCCTAGCGGGGGGTTGGGCAGATACGCAGTATTTT. Residues: CASAILAGGWADTQYF.

Only one count was recorded for this clone. V is TRBV30 and J is TRBJ1-6; D not certain. With 1 base removed from V and 8 bases from J, the gap between germline ends came to 9 bases. This CDR3 spans 13 amino acids. Per the germline V gene, CDR1 is GTSNPN and CDR2 is SVGIG (reference sequence). CDR3 loop: CAWSGAGDSPLHF. CDR3 nucleotides: TGTGCCTGGAGTGGGGCCGGGGATTCACCCCTCCACTTT.

This chain's CDR3 is CASSFGQNTEAFF. CDR3 bases: TGTGCCAGCAGTTTCGGACAGAACACTGAAGCTTTCTTT. This chain uses TRBV6-5 with TRBJ1-1; TRBD1 is a possible D gene (5 bases). Trimming shortened V by 4 bases and J by 1 base, and 7 bases separated the two germline ends. The V gene's germline CDR1 is MNHEY and CDR2 SVGAGI. CDR3 length: 13 residues.

The chain carries TRBV11-3 and TRBJ2-1, with 7 bases identical to TRBD2. V shed 2 bases, J shed 8 bases, and the junction held 6 bases outside the gene matches. The CDR3 runs to 14 residues. CDR1 and CDR2 (germline): SGHNT, YENEEA. The CDR3 loop reads CASSLYGGRDEQFF. CDR3 nucleotides: TGTGCCAGCAGCTTATACGGGGGGAGGGATGAGCAGTTCTTC. Combining the CDR3 with reference TRBV11-3 and TRBJ2-1 gives the whole variable domain EAGVVQSPRYKIIEKKQPVAFWCNPISGHNTLYWYLQNLGQGPELLIRYENEEAVDDSQLPKDRFSAERLKGVDSTLKIQPAELGDSAVYLCASSLYGGRDEQFFGPGTRLTVL.

The chain recombines TRBV6-6 with TRBJ2-5; 10 nucleotides agree with TRBD1. Looked up from germline, CDR1 is MNHNY and CDR2 is SVGAGI (reference sequence). The ends lost 6 bases at V and 5 bases at J; junction bases unmatched: 9. The CDR3 length is 15 residues. The CDR3 is CASRPRDRGRETQYF. Here the CDR3 DNA reads TGTGCCAGCAGACCTCGGGACAGGGGAAGGGAGACCCAGTACTTC.

This clone showed up just once. The chain carries TRBV5-1 and TRBJ2-2, with 8 positions matching TRBD1. Germline V CDR1 and CDR2: SGHRS, YFSETQ. This CDR3 comprises 16 residues. V shed 4 bases and J 5 bases; nucleotides not matched to a gene: 10. Here the CDR3 reads CASSVGQASETGELFF. The CDR3 nucleotides read TGCGCCAGCAGCGTGGGACAGGCCTCGGAGACCGGGGAGCTGTTTTTT.

The chain links TRBV5-1 to TRBJ2-1, with 12 bases identical to TRBD2. The CDR3 totals 15 residues. V lost 2 bases to trimming and J lost 5 bases; unmatched junction nucleotides: 2. Per the germline V gene, CDR1 is SGHRS and CDR2 is YFSETQ. DNA of the CDR3: TGCGCCAGCAGCTTACTAGCGGGGGGACACAATGAGCAGTTCTTC. Translation: CASSLLAGGHNEQFF.